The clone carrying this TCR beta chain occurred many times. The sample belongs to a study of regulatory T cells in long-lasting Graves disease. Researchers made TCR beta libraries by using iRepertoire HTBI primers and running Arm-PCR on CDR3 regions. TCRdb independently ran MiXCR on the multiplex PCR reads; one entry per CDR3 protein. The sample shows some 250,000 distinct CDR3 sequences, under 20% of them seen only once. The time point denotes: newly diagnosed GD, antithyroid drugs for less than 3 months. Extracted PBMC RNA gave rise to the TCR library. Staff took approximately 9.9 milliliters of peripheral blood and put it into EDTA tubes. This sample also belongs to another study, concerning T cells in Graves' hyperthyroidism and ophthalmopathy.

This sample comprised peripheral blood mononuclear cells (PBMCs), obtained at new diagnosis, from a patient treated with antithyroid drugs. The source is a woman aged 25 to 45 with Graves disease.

This CDR3 is CASSLCYLKDREGNQPQHF. The CDR3 nucleotides read TGTGCCAGCAGTTTATGTTACTTGAAGGATAGGGAAGGAAATCAGCCCCAGCATTTT. This chain joins TRBV27 and TRBJ1-5; D unclear. This CDR3 is 19 amino acids long. CDR1 and CDR2 from the germline V gene are MNHEY and SMNVEV (reference sequence). V shed 1 base and J shed 4 bases, with 23 bases lying between them.